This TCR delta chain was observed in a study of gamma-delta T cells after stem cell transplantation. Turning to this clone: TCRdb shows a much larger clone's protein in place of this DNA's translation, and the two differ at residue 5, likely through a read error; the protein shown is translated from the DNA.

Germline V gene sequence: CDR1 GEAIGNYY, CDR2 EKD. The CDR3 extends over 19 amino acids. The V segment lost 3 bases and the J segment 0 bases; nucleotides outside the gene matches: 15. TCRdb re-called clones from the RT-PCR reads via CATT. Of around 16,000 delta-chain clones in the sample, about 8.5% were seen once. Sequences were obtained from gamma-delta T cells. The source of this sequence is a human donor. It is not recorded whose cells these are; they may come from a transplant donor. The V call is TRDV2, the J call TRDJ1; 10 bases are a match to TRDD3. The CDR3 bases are TGTGCCTGTGACGCCGTTCCTACTACTGGGGGATTGTACACCGATAAACTCATCTTT. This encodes CACDAVPTTGGLYTDKLIF.